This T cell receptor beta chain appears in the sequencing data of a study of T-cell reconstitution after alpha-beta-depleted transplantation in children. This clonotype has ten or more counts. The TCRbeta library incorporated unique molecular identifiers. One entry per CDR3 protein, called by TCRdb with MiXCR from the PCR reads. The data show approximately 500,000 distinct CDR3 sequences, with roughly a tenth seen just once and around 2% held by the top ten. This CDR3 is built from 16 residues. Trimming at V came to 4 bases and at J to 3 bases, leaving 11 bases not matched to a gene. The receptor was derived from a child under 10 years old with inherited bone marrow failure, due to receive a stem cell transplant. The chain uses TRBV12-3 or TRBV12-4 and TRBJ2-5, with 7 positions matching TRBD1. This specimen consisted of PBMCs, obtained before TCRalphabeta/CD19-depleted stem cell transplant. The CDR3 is CASSSPFSTGKETQYF. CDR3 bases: TGTGCCAGCAGTTCCCCATTCTCGACAGGGAAAGAGACCCAGTACTTC.